This is a list of T cell receptor beta chains from one sample in a study of blood T cell repertoires in COVID-19. TCRdb keeps only in-frame clones here, not all; method: immunoSEQ multiplex PCR. The sample carries hundreds of thousands of clones, about nine tenths recorded once. Sequencing was performed on peripheral blood. The source of these receptors is a woman aged 25-40 years with active or convalescent COVID-19. Both conserved end residues are part of each CDR3. The D gene is left open where the match is weak. Clone size is given for some rows only: seen once, a few or many times, or a class if the clone is expanded.

v_call	d_call	clone_size	j_call	cdr3_aa	cdr3_nt
TRBV7-9	NA	NA	TRBJ2-3	CASSQTGLGTDTQYF	TGTGCCAGCAGCCAGACGGGACTCGGCACAGATACGCAGTATTTT
TRBV4-1	NA	NA	TRBJ1-1	CASSQDRSVNTEAFF	TGCGCCAGCAGCCAAGATCGGTCCGTAAACACTGAAGCTTTCTTT
TRBV13	NA	NA	TRBJ1-1	CASSHFGQLNTEAFF	TGTGCCAGCAGCCACTTTGGACAGCTGAACACTGAAGCTTTCTTT
TRBV27	TRBD1	few	TRBJ2-6	CASSSPGQGAAGANVLTF	TGTGCCAGCAGTTCACCGGGACAGGGGGCTGCTGGGGCCAACGTCCTGACTTTC
TRBV10-3	TRBD1	NA	TRBJ2-5	CAIGLNRGQETQYF	TGTGCCATCGGATTGAACAGGGGGCAGGAGACCCAGTACTTC
TRBV3-1/TRBV3-2	TRBD1	NA	TRBJ2-4	CASRDNRGSVIQYF	TGTGCCAGCAGGGACAACAGGGGAAGCGTCATTCAGTACTTC
TRBV11-2	NA	NA	TRBJ1-1	CASSLRQNTEAFF	TGTGCCAGCAGCTTGCGACAGAACACTGAAGCTTTCTTT
TRBV12-5	TRBD1	NA	TRBJ2-1	CASGYRDRINNEQFF	TGTGCTAGTGGGTACCGGGACAGGATTAACAATGAGCAGTTCTTC
TRBV29-1	NA	NA	TRBJ2-3	CSAAGGAGSAQDTQYF	TGCAGCGCAGCGGGCGGGGCGGGCTCCGCCCAAGATACGCAGTATTTT
TRBV6-4	TRBD1	NA	TRBJ2-2	CASSRERTGVSGELFF	TGTGCCAGCAGCAGAGAACGGACAGGGGTTAGCGGGGAGCTGTTTTTT
TRBV21-1	NA	NA	TRBJ2-1	CASNRLTSYNEQFF	TGTGCCAGCAACAGACTAACCTCCTACAATGAGCAGTTCTTC
TRBV5-3	TRBD1	NA	TRBJ1-6	CARSWPGTGQGSPLHF	TGTGCCAGAAGCTGGCCCGGGACAGGGCAGGGTTCACCCCTCCACTTT
TRBV4-1	NA	NA	TRBJ1-2	CASSQEGRQFSGYTF	TGCGCCAGCAGCCAAGAGGGCAGACAATTTTCGGGCTACACCTTC
TRBV5-1	TRBD2	few	TRBJ2-7	CASSLDLAGGAYEQYF	TGCGCCAGCAGCTTGGATTTGGCGGGGGGGGCCTACGAGCAGTACTTC
TRBV7-8	NA	NA	TRBJ1-5	CASSQGITNQPQHF	TGTGCCAGCAGCCAGGGGATCACCAATCAGCCCCAGCATTTT
TRBV12-3/TRBV12-4	NA	many	TRBJ1-3	CASSLLGNTIYF	TGTGCCAGCAGTTTACTGGGAAACACCATATATTTT
TRBV6-5	TRBD1	NA	TRBJ1-6	CASSYHQGVGSPLHF	TGTGCCAGCAGTTATCACCAGGGGGTAGGGTCACCCCTCCACTTT
TRBV6-1	NA	NA	TRBJ2-7	CASSEGAVGEQYF	TGTGCCAGCAGTGAAGGTGCGGTGGGCGAGCAGTACTTC
TRBV5-1	NA	NA	TRBJ1-1	CASRTVNTEAFF	TGCGCCAGCAGGACAGTGAACACTGAAGCTTTCTTT
TRBV5-6	TRBD1	NA	TRBJ1-4	CASSIAGGWSEKLFF	TGTGCCAGCAGCATCGCAGGGGGCTGGAGTGAAAAACTGTTTTTT
TRBV19	NA	NA	TRBJ1-1	CASSIGGSMNTEAFF	TGTGCCAGTAGTATAGGAGGCAGCATGAACACTGAAGCTTTCTTT
TRBV30	NA	NA	TRBJ1-5	CAWSGSNQPQHF	TGTGCCTGGTCCGGTAGCAATCAGCCCCAGCATTTT
TRBV27	NA	once	TRBJ1-2	CASRIGTGSTSHGYTF	TGTGCCAGCAGAATAGGAACAGGGAGCACTAGTCATGGCTACACCTTC
TRBV6-4	NA	NA	TRBJ1-1	CASSDYGGTEAFF	TGTGCCAGCAGTGACTACGGTGGCACTGAAGCTTTCTTT
TRBV27	NA	few	TRBJ1-2	CASSSFGGGYTF	TGTGCCAGCAGTTCTTTCGGGGGGGGCTACACCTTC
TRBV30	NA	NA	TRBJ2-7	CAWSRGSSYEQYF	TGTGCCTGGAGCAGGGGCTCATCCTACGAGCAGTACTTC
TRBV19	TRBD1	NA	TRBJ2-5	CASSSSDREETQYF	TGTGCCAGTAGTTCTTCCGACAGGGAAGAGACCCAGTACTTC
TRBV5-1	NA	NA	TRBJ1-2	CASSLVQGSDYGYTF	TGCGCCAGCAGCTTGGTGCAGGGATCCGACTATGGCTACACCTTC
TRBV5-4	TRBD1	NA	TRBJ1-4	CASSLPGQGQEKLFF	TGTGCCAGCAGCTTGCCGGGACAGGGTCAAGAAAAACTGTTTTTT
TRBV6-5	NA	NA	TRBJ1-1	CASSKTALGEAFF	TGTGCCAGCAGCAAGACAGCGCTCGGTGAAGCTTTCTTT
TRBV3-1/TRBV3-2	TRBD2	once	TRBJ2-5	CASSRGTSGIIETQYF	TGTGCCAGCAGCCGGGGGACTAGCGGGATAATCGAGACCCAGTACTTC
TRBV24-1	TRBD1	NA	TRBJ1-5	CATSDFQDRDYSNQPQHF	TGTGCCACCAGTGATTTTCAGGACAGGGATTATAGCAATCAGCCCCAGCATTTT
TRBV4-2	NA	NA	TRBJ2-6	CASSQDGSAGANVLTF	TGTGCCAGCAGCCAAGACGGGAGCGCTGGGGCCAACGTCCTGACTTTC
TRBV5-4	NA	NA	TRBJ2-3	CASSSVEGPPRAQYF	TGTGCCAGCAGCTCCGTGGAGGGGCCCCCCCGTGCGCAGTATTTT
TRBV7-2	TRBD1	NA	TRBJ2-1	CASSNAGGSYNEQFF	TGTGCCAGCAGCAATGCAGGGGGATCCTACAATGAGCAGTTCTTC
TRBV10-3	NA	once	TRBJ2-2	CAISVGDWDTGELFF	TGTGCCATCAGTGTTGGTGACTGGGACACCGGGGAGCTGTTTTTT
TRBV7-6	TRBD1	NA	TRBJ2-7	CASSLGQGRSYEQYF	TGTGCCAGCAGCTTAGGACAGGGGCGGTCCTACGAGCAGTACTTC
TRBV2	NA	NA	TRBJ1-5	CASSGQTGLNQPQHF	TGTGCCAGCAGTGGACAGACAGGACTTAATCAGCCCCAGCATTTT
TRBV7-8	TRBD2	once	TRBJ2-7	CASSLGLGAGVVEQYF	TGTGCCAGCAGCTTAGGGCTTGGGGCGGGAGTAGTCGAGCAGTACTTC
TRBV6-4	NA	NA	TRBJ1-1	CASSEIQQVNTEAFF	TGTGCCAGCAGCGAAATCCAACAGGTGAACACTGAAGCTTTCTTT
TRBV19	TRBD1	NA	TRBJ2-7	CASSWDRGGEQYF	TGTGCCAGTAGTTGGGACAGGGGAGGGGAGCAGTACTTC
TRBV27	NA	NA	TRBJ2-6	CASSRVATGANVLTF	TGTGCCAGCAGTCGTGTGGCAACTGGGGCCAACGTCCTGACTTTC